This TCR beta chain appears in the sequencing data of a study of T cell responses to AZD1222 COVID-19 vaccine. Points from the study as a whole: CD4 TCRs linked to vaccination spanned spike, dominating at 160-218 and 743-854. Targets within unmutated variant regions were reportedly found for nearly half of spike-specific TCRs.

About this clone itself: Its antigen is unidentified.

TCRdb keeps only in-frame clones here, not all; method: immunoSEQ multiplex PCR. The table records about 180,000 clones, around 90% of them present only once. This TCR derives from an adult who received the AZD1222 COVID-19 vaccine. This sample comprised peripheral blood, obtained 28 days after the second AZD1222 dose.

DNA of the CDR3: TGTGCCAGCAGCTTAGATTTTGGGCGGGATCCGCAGTACTTC. Its protein is CASSLDFGRDPQYF. The V and J genes are TRBV11-2 and TRBJ2-5; TRBD2 is a possible D gene (6 bases). The CDR3 is made up of 14 amino acids. CDR1 is SGHAT, CDR2 FQNNGV, per germline. V was clipped by 0 bases and J by 11 bases, with 16 bases between them.